The entry that follows covers one T cell receptor (beta chain) sequence. TCRdb reprocessed the 5' RACE reads with MiXCR, giving one entry per CDR3 protein. The sample holds hundreds of thousands of distinct CDR3 sequences, 24% seen once. Germline V gene data show CDR1 as GTSNPN and CDR2 as SVGIG (reference sequence). The CDR3 totals 12 residues. V lost 8 bases to trimming and J lost 5 bases, with 16 bases between them. The data derive from a study of identical twins. These data were likewise used in another study, on T cells expressing NK-cell markers. That work states: More than five donors showed dominant NKG2C+ clonotypes comprising about 1.0-8% of their CD8+ T cells.

Specimen: CD4+ T cells sorted from blood. The gene calls are TRBV30 and TRBJ2-7; D perhaps matches TRBD1 (5 bases). This sequence originates from a woman aged 18-29 years in good health. CDR3 protein: CAGSGAYDEQYF. CDR3 coding DNA: TGTGCCGGTTCTGGGGCCTACGACGAGCAGTACTTC.